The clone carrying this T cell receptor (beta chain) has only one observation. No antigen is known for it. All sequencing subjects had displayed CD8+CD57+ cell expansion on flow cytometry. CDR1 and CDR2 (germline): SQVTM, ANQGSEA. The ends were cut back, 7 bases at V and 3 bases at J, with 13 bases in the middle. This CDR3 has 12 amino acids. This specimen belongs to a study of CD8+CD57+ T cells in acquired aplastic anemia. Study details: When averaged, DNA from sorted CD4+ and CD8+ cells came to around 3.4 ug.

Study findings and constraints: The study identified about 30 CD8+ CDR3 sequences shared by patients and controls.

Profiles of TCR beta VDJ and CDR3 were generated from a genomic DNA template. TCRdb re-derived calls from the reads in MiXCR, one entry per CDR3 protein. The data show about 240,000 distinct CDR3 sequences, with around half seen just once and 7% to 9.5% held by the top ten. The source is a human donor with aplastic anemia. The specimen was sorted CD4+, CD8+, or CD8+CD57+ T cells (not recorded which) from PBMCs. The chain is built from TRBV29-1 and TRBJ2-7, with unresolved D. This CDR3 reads CSATGPVYEQYF. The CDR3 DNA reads TGCAGCGCTACTGGACCCGTCTACGAGCAGTACTTC.